This T cell receptor beta chain is drawn from a study of shared clonotypes between healthy human individuals. For the study at large: Donor composition was two women and a few men, aged 18 to 49.

An even split of each subset's genomic DNA across several immunoSEQ plates was performed. The authors sequenced unsorted PBMC DNA on ten immunoSEQ deep assay plates. Measured with immunoSEQ multiplex PCR; TCRdb has only the in-frame clones, and not every one. This sample has about 490,000 clones, with more than 75% found just once. Within Nashville, Tennessee resided all donors, each a Caucasian adult. The clonotype comes from a woman aged 40 to 50 in good health. Some clones in this sample may be carry-over from other donors' samples. The specimen sequenced was PBMCs.

Here the CDR3 DNA reads TGTGCCAGCAGCTTGTGGGGGCTAGCGGGAGGGCCAGGTGAGCAGTTCTTC. Translating it yields CASSLWGLAGGPGEQFF. This chain links TRBV11-2 with TRBJ2-1; TRBD2 matches 12 bases. Germline CDR1 reads SGHAT; CDR2 reads FQNNGV. The CDR3 totals 17 residues. V dropped 3 bases and J dropped 9; count of bases not matched to a gene: 12.